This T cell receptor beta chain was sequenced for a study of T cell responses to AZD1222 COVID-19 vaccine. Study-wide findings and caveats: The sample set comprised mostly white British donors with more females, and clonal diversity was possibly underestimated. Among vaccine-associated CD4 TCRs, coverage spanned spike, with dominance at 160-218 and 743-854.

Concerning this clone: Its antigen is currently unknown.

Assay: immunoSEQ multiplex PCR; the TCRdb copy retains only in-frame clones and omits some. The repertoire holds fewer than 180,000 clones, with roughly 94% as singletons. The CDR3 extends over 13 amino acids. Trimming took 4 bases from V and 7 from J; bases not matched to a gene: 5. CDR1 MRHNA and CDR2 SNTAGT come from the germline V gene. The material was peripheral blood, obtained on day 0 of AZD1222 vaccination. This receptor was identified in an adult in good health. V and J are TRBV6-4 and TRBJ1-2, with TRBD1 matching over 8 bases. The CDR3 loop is CASSATGEAGYTF. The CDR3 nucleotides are TGTGCCAGCAGTGCGACAGGGGAGGCTGGCTACACCTTC.